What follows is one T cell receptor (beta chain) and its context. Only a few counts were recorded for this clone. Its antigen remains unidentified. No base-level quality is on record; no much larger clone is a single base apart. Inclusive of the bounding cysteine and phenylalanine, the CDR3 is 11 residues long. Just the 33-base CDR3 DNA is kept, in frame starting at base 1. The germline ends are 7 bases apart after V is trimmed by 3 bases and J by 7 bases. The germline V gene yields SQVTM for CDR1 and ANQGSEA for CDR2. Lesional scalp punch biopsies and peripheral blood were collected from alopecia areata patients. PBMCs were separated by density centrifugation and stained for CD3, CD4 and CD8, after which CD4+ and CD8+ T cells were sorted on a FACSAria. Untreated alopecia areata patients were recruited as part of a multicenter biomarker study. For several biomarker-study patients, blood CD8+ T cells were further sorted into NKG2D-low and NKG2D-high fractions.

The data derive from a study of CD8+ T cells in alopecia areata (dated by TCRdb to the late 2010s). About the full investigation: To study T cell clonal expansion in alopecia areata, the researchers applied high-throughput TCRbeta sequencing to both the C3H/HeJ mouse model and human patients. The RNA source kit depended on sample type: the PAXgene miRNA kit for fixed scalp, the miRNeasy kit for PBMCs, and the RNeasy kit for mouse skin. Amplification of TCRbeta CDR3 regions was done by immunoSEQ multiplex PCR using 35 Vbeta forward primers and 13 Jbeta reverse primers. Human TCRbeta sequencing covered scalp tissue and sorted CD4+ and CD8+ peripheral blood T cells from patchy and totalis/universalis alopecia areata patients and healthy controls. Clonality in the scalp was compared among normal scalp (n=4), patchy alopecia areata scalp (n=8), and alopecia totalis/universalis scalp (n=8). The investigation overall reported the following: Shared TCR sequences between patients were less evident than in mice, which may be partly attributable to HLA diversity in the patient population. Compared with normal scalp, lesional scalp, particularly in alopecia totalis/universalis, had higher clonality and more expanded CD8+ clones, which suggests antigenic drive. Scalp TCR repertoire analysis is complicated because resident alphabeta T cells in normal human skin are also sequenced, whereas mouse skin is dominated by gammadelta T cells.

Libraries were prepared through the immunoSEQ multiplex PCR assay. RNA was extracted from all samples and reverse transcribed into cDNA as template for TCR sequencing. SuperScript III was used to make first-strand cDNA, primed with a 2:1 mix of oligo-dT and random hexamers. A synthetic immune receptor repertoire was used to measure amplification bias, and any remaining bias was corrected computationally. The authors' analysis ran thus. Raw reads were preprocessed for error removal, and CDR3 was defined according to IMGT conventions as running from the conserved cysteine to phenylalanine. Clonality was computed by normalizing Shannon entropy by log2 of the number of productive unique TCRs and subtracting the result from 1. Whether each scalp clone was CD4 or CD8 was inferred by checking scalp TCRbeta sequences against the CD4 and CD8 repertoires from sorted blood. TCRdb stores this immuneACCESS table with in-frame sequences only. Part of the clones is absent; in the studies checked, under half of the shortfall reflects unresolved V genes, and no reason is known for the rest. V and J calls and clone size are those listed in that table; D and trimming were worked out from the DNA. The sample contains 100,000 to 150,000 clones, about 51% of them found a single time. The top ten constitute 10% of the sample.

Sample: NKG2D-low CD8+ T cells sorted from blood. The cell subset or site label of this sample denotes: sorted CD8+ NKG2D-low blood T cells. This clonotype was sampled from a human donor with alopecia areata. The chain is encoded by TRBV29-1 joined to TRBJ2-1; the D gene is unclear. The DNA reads TGCAGCGTTGATAACGGGAATGAGCAGTTCTTC. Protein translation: CSVDNGNEQFF.